The clone carrying this T cell receptor (beta chain) was found a few times. Its antigen is still unknown. Quantitative 5'-RACE was performed with molecular barcodes, and it yielded the TCR beta libraries. MiXCR, run by TCRdb on the 5' RACE reads, gives a single entry per CDR3 protein. Of about 340,000 distinct CDR3 sequences in the sample, 14% to 15% were seen once. This entry comes from a study of CD8 T cells in ankylosing spondylitis. Findings and limits, study-wide: Disease-associated clonotypes exhibited CD8+ identity and were relatively infrequent in peripheral blood. There was reportedly significant enrichment of clones that were disease-linked in matched ankylosing spondylitis synovial fluid. Seemingly distinctive of ankylosing spondylitis blood was a TCR beta motif formed by eight highly homologous variants.

This CDR3 is built from 14 residues. Germline CDR1 and CDR2: SGHRS and YFSETQ. Deletions cut 2 bases from V and 1 base from J, with 9 bases between. Material for sequencing was blood, either unsorted or a sorted T cell fraction (not recorded which). The TCR was taken from a male donor with ankylosing spondylitis or in good health (not recorded which). The chain couples TRBV5-1 to TRBJ1-1; D unresolved. CDR3 nucleotides: TGCGCCAGCAGCTTTTCCCCGCCGAACACTGAAGCTTTCTTT. Translation gives CASSFSPPNTEAFF.